Listed here are 2 T cell receptor beta chains from one sample, sequenced in a study of cytomegalovirus exposure and HLA in healthy donors. A multiplex PCR was run with 60 Vbeta primers and 13 Jbeta primers. Produced via immunoSEQ multiplex PCR; TCRdb's table is partial and in-frame only. The sample has more than 80,000 clones; around 75% are singletons. Specimen: PBMCs. Receptors originate from a male donor in good health and CMV-seropositive.

This sequence joins TRBV18 and TRBJ2-5; D perhaps matches TRBD2 (6 bases). Germline CDR1 and CDR2: KGHSH and LQKENI. The V end was cut by 4 bases, the J end by 5 bases, with 20 bases between. This CDR3 is 16 amino acids long. CDR3 amino acids: CASSLIPTSYLETQYF. CDR3 nucleotide sequence: TGTGCCAGCTCACTAATACCGACTAGTTATCTGGAGACCCAGTACTTC.

The chain combines TRBV2 with TRBJ2-7; 14 bases match TRBD2. V gave up 7 bases and J gave up 7 bases; unmatched junction bases: 9. Germline V gene sequence: CDR1 SNHLY, CDR2 FYNNEI. This CDR3 comprises 15 residues. CDR3 sequence reads: CASIMGLAGVWEQYF. CDR3 sequence (DNA): TGTGCCAGCATTATGGGACTAGCGGGAGTGTGGGAGCAGTACTTC.